The 3 T cell receptor beta chains listed next were all sequenced from one sample in a study of STAT5B mutations in CD4+ large granular lymphocyte leukemia. TCRdb's table, derived via immunoSEQ multiplex PCR, lists solely in-frame clones and lacks some. The table shows around 27,000 clones, with approximately 75% occurring only once. The sequenced material came from CD4+ T cells from blood buffy coats. These receptors were taken from a human donor in good health.

The J gene is TRBJ2-1, the V gene TRBV6-1, with 8 positions matching TRBD1. Trimming took 2 bases from V and 4 from J; bases not matched to a gene: 1. Germline CDR1 reads MNHNS; CDR2 reads SASEGT. The CDR3 is 14 residues long. The CDR3 DNA follows: TGTGCCAGCAGTGAACAGGGGGCGTACAATGAGCAGTTCTTC. Protein: CASSEQGAYNEQFF.

This sequence joins TRBV6-1 and TRBJ2-5; a weak D match, TRBD1 (5 bases). The DNA end is a closer match to TRBJ2-7, so the J assignment may be wrong. Germline V gene lookup returns CDR1 MNHNS and CDR2 SASEGT. CDR3 length: 13 amino acids. Written as DNA, the CDR3 is TGTGCCAGCTTGCGGTGGGGCTGGAACGAGCAGTACTTC. Amino acid sequence: CASLRWGWNEQYF.

This clone was picked up one time. The chain combines TRBV18 with TRBJ1-2; D may be TRBD1 (6 bases). The CDR3 totals 14 residues. Trimming cost V 6 bases and J 3 bases, with 14 bases left between them. CDR1 and CDR2 (germline): KGHSH, LQKENI. In DNA form, the CDR3 reads TGTGCCAGCTCGCCTAGGACAGCCGACTATGGCTACACCTTC. This encodes CASSPRTADYGYTF.